The entry below describes one T cell receptor beta chain. Its antigen remains undetermined. Base qualities are not at hand, and no much larger clone is one base apart. About 18-50 mg of tumor tissue was diced, and more than 3 ug of DNA was typically obtained. The study profiled bulk TCR beta-chain repertoires in matched peripheral blood, tumor and adjacent normal breast tissue taken from approximately 16 patients with early-stage breast cancer. After resection, tumor tissue identified by eye was cut out and put into prechilled RNAlater. Tumor tissue (about 18-50 mg) was diced and homogenized in RLTplus buffer with beta-mercaptoethanol and antifoaming agent using a TissueLyser II. The Qiagen AllPrep DNA/RNA Mini kit was used to extract genomic DNA. Two independent genomic DNA replicates were amplified for each sample, with around 0.5 ug used for blood and about 1.5 ug for tumor or normal breast. Following the manufacturer's instructions, the ImmunoSeq Intro kit was used to carry out TCRB sequencing on genomic DNA. For absolute quantification, the 31-cycle multiplex PCR included proprietary primers along with spike-in control sequences. Single-end 150-bp reads were used to sequence an 87-bp fragment covering the CDR3 and the flanking V and J genes. Each lane of an Illumina MiSeq running version 3.0 chemistry carried seven multiplexed samples, with two replicates apiece. The original methods were these. The vendor's proprietary pipeline handled the raw data processing, merging both replicates into a single result for each sample. Productive rearrangements sharing the V-gene family, CDR3 amino acid sequence and J-gene segment were defined as clonotypes. Clonality was calculated as 1 minus the normalized Shannon entropy (Pielou evenness) of TCRB abundances. To estimate T cell density, the total number of templates was divided by the input cell count, which was inferred from how much DNA went in. Recon with default parameters was used to estimate total repertoire diversity and clonality. Tumor-enriched clonotypes were defined as having over 0.1% abundance in tumor and at least 32-fold higher abundance than in normal breast. As stored in TCRdb, this immuneACCESS dataset retains in-frame rearrangements with V and J assigned. A fraction of the clones does not appear; measured against another copy, unresolved V genes explain less than half of the discrepancy, and the remainder lacks a known reason. D and trimming come from the DNA, and the V and J calls and clone size come from that table. A total of about 9,400 clones appear in this sample, over 60% of them only once. More than 6% of the sample goes to the ten largest clones.

The sample comes from a study of early stage breast cancer tumors (dated by TCRdb to the late 2010s). About the full investigation: Of the roughly 15 invasive breast tumors, 12 to 13 were found to be estrogen receptor-positive, progesterone receptor-positive and HER2-negative. A total of 2,651,842 templates, representing some 1.2 million unique clonotypes, were detected across all samples. On average, each sample got around 10-fold read coverage. Most of the 12 ER+/PR+/HER2- tumors were invasive ductal carcinomas, while the other four were invasive lobular carcinomas.

What the research found in general, with its limitations: Chain pairing and functional markers such as CD4, CD8 and FOXP3 were missed by bulk genomic DNA sequencing of unsorted cells. Repertoires from blood resembled normal breast more closely than tumor, and using blood as a reference for each tissue separated tumor from normal in about 85% of the 16 patients. Enriched TCRB sequences shared across patients were mostly commonly generated sequences, unlikely to play an important role in the tumor microenvironment. Because the cohort was small, a breakdown by tumor subtype could not be done. Compared with adjacent normal breast tissue, tumors had about 2.5-fold higher T cell density and higher clonality.

For CDR1 and CDR2, the germline V gene (reference sequence) lists PRHDT and FYEKMQ. Including the terminal cysteine and phenylalanine, the CDR3 comprises 12 residues. CDR3 DNA is the only sequence kept; it has 36 bases, read in frame from the first base. The germline ends are 9 bases apart after V is trimmed by 5 bases and J by 5 bases. Recombination connected TRBV13 to TRBJ1-1; TRBD1 is possibly the D segment (6 matching bases). This TCR was recovered from a person between 45 and 65 years old with breast cancer. Source material: breast tumor tissue. The CDR3 corresponds to CASSRGQTEAFF. The DNA sequence follows: TGTGCCAGCAGCCGGGGGCAAACTGAAGCTTTCTTT.